This T cell receptor beta chain is drawn from a study of early T cells in non-severe SARS-CoV-2 infection. Overall study context: Bulk RNA from unsorted whole blood was sequenced; chains were unpaired.

Unique molecular identifiers were attached to individual cDNA molecules. TCRdb analysed the 5' RACE reads with MiXCR anew, one entry per CDR3 protein. This sample has some 110,000 distinct CDR3 sequences; more than 12% occur once, and the top ten carry around a fifth. Sequences were obtained from whole blood. The TCR comes from an adult who was a healthcare worker with PCR-confirmed SARS-CoV-2 infection or an uninfected control (not recorded which).

CDR3 sequence reads: CASSVRGTEAFF. The CDR3 DNA reads as TGTGCCAGCAGTGTAAGGGGTACTGAAGCTTTCTTT. J is TRBJ1-1 and V is TRBV6-1, with a tentative D call TRBD1 (5 bases). V was shortened by 4 bases and J by 5 bases, with 8 bases between the two germline ends. There are 12 residues in the CDR3. From germline, CDR1 is MNHNS and CDR2 SASEGT.